This TCR beta chain originates from a study of blood T cell repertoires in COVID-19. Study information: Whether acute or convalescent, the COVID-19 samples came from the United States, Italy and Spain.

Per the original data handling: Estimation of nucleated cell counts was performed using reference gene primer amplification. Measured with immunoSEQ multiplex PCR; TCRdb has only the in-frame clones, and not every one. V, J and clone size are taken as reported in that table, and D and trimming were inferred from the DNA itself. Among roughly 40,000 clones listed, around 86% were seen once. This clone was detected once. The sample comprised peripheral blood. This TCR derives from a man aged 35-49 years with active COVID-19.

The DNA of the CDR3 is TGTGCCAGCGCGCTGCTCCGACCGGGTGAAAAACTGTTTTTT. Translating gives CASALLRPGEKLFF. The chain carries TRBV2 and TRBJ1-4, with D hard to call. The CDR3 loop spans 14 amino acids. Trimming shortened V by 8 bases and J by 7 bases, and 17 bases separated the two germline ends. Germline lookup yields CDR1 SNHLY and CDR2 FYNNEI.